The rows below give T cell receptor beta chains drawn from one sample of a study of T-cell memory formation after mild COVID-19. TCRdb independently ran MiXCR on the 5' RACE reads; one entry per CDR3 protein. The sample shows 300,000 to 400,000 distinct CDR3 sequences, about 15% of them seen only once. Sequenced input: PBMCs or a T cell subset sorted from them (not recorded which). The receptors were sampled from a man between 18 and 35 years old who had mild COVID-19 (a few samples of this study predate the infection). Cell type and time point are not known. CDR3s include the opening cysteine and the closing phenylalanine or tryptophan. D genes are given only for firm matches. Rows may omit the clone size; those that give it use once, few, many or a size class.

cdr3_nt cdr3_aa d_call clone_size j_call v_call
TGTGCCACTAAACGACTAGCGGGGAGCACAGATACGCAGTATTTT CATKRLAGSTDTQYF TRBD2 . TRBJ2-3 TRBV6-2/TRBV6-3
TGTGCCAGCAGCATTCGGACAGGGGGGGAGCTGTTTTTT CASSIRTGGELFF TRBD1 . TRBJ2-2 TRBV11-3
TGTGCCAGCAGCTTACGCCTCCGGACAGGGGGCAGGACCGGGGAGCTGTTTTTT CASSLRLRTGGRTGELFF TRBD1 few TRBJ2-2 TRBV5-4
TGTGCCAGCATCGATGGACGGCGACTAGCCAAAAACATTCAGTACTTC CASIDGRRLAKNIQYF . . TRBJ2-4 TRBV7-9
TGTGCCAGCAGCCAGACGCGGACTAGCGGGGGGGATGAGACCCAGTACTTC CASSQTRTSGGDETQYF TRBD2 many TRBJ2-5 TRBV11-2
TGTGCCAGCAGTTGGGAAACAGGGGGCAGAGAGACCCAGTACTTC CASSWETGGRETQYF TRBD1 . TRBJ2-5 TRBV6-6
TGTGCCAGCAGTCCCCGGACTCAAAACTCACCCCTCCACTTT CASSPRTQNSPLHF . few TRBJ1-6 TRBV25-1
TGTGCCAGCAGTGACTCAGGCAGGATAACTGAAGCTTTCTTT CASSDSGRITEAFF . . TRBJ1-1 TRBV6-1
TGTGCCACCAGCGCCGGGACAGGATCCTATGGCTACACCTTC CATSAGTGSYGYTF TRBD1 . TRBJ1-2 TRBV24-1
TGTGCCATCAGGGATGACAGGGGGCTATTTTATGGCTACACCTTC CAIRDDRGLFYGYTF TRBD1 few TRBJ1-2 TRBV10-3
TGTGCCAGCAGCTTCCCCGAGGGGGCCGCGAACTATGGCTACACCTTC CASSFPEGAANYGYTF TRBD1 few TRBJ1-2 TRBV7-9
TGTGCCAGCAGTTATCTGGAGGTTCCCTACAATGAGCAGTTCTTC CASSYLEVPYNEQFF . few TRBJ2-1 TRBV12-3/TRBV12-4
TGCGCCAGCAGCCAAGAGGACCCGTACCAAGAGACCCAGTACTTC CASSQEDPYQETQYF . . TRBJ2-5 TRBV4-1
TGCGCCAGCAGCCCCCTGACCGGCCTGACGACCCTCCACTTT CASSPLTGLTTLHF . . TRBJ1-6 TRBV5-1
TGCGCCAGCAGCGCAGGGACAGGGGGCCACCTCTTC CASSAGTGGHLF TRBD1 once TRBJ2-1 TRBV5-1
TGTGCCAGCTCAATCGGGGCAGGGGATACTTCACCCCTCCACTTT CASSIGAGDTSPLHF . . TRBJ1-6 TRBV18
TGTGCCAGCAGCTCCGAGGGACTAGGGATGGGAGATACGCAGTATTTT CASSSEGLGMGDTQYF TRBD2 . TRBJ2-3 TRBV2
TGCGCCAGCAGTCGAAGCGACGGGGATTGGAGAGCCGGGGAGCTGTTTTTT CASSRSDGDWRAGELFF . few TRBJ2-2 TRBV5-1
TGTGCCAGCCGATTGCTCAGCGGGGGGCAGGATGAGCAGTTCTTC CASRLLSGGQDEQFF TRBD2 many TRBJ2-1 TRBV7-2
TGTGCCAGCTCATCATCCGGGGGCAGGCAGACCCAGTACTTC CASSSSGGRQTQYF . few TRBJ2-5 TRBV18
TGTGCCAGCAGTTGGGATTTTCGTTCGTCCGCCTTTAATGAAAAACTGTTTTTT CASSWDFRSSAFNEKLFF . many TRBJ1-4 TRBV6-1
TGTGCCAGCAGTTTTAGGGCGGGCAATTCACCCCTCCACTTT CASSFRAGNSPLHF . few TRBJ1-6 TRBV12-3/TRBV12-4
TGTGCCAGCAGCTTACAGGGGGCGTCAGATACGCAGTATTTT CASSLQGASDTQYF TRBD1 . TRBJ2-3 TRBV11-2
TGTGCCAGCAGTCAAAACCGGGACAGGACCTACAATGAGCAGTTCTTC CASSQNRDRTYNEQFF TRBD1 . TRBJ2-1 TRBV28
TGCAGTGCCGCTCGGACTCGAAGCTCCTACGAGCAGTACTTC CSAARTRSSYEQYF . . TRBJ2-7 TRBV20-1
TGTGCCAGCAGCTTAGAGGCAGGGGGCATCGGAAAACTGTTTTTT CASSLEAGGIGKLFF TRBD1 . TRBJ1-4 TRBV7-2
TGCGCCAGCAGCTCCGACAGAACAGATACGCAGTATTTT CASSSDRTDTQYF . . TRBJ2-3 TRBV5-1
TGTGCCAGCAGCCCCCCCGGCTGGCGGGGGGGCTCAGATACGCAGTATTTT CASSPPGWRGGSDTQYF TRBD2 . TRBJ2-3 TRBV3-1
TGTGCCAGCAGCTTCACAAGCCGCCCCCAAGAGACCCAGTACTTC CASSFTSRPQETQYF . few TRBJ2-5 TRBV5-4
TGCGCCAGCATGCTTGGACTAGCGGATTCCACAGATACGCAGTATTTT CASMLGLADSTDTQYF TRBD2 many TRBJ2-3 TRBV5-1
TGTGCCAGCAGCTTAGCCCGGAGAAGCTCTGGGGCCAACGTCCTGACTTTC CASSLARRSSGANVLTF . . TRBJ2-6 TRBV11-2
TGTGCCAGCAGTTACTCGGCTAAGGAAAAACTGTTTTTT CASSYSAKEKLFF . . TRBJ1-4 TRBV6-5
TGTGCCAGCAGCTTAGGGGGGATGGTGCAGCCCCAGCATTTT CASSLGGMVQPQHF . . TRBJ1-5 TRBV7-8
TGTGCCAGCAGCCTCATCTGGTCTTACTCGGACGAGCAGTTCTTC CASSLIWSYSDEQFF . . TRBJ2-1 TRBV28
TGTGCCAGCAGCTTGTGGGGTTCCGAGCAGTACTTC CASSLWGSEQYF . . TRBJ2-7 TRBV7-9
TGCGCCAGCATGAGAAAGGGTGAGCGCGACGGGGACACTGAAGCTTTCTTT CASMRKGERDGDTEAFF . few TRBJ1-1 TRBV5-1
TGTGCCAGCAGTTACTCCCCCATCGACAGGGTTTCTGGCTACACCTTC CASSYSPIDRVSGYTF TRBD1 many TRBJ1-2 TRBV6-2/TRBV6-3
TGTGCCAGCAGCGTAGGAGTTCTGGAGACCCAGTACTTC CASSVGVLETQYF . few TRBJ2-5 TRBV9
TGCAGTGCTTACGACGACAGCGCCGGATTTAATGAGCAGTTCTTC CSAYDDSAGFNEQFF . few TRBJ2-1 TRBV20-1
TGTGCCAGCAGTCGCCTTTACACCTACGAGCAGTACTTC CASSRLYTYEQYF . many TRBJ2-7 TRBV27
TGCGCCAGCAGCGATCCGGGACAGGGGAACAATGAGCAGTTCTTC CASSDPGQGNNEQFF TRBD1 few TRBJ2-1 TRBV4-3
TGTGCCAGCAGCCTTGATTTGACAGGCACAGATACGCAGTATTTT CASSLDLTGTDTQYF . . TRBJ2-3 TRBV12-3/TRBV12-4
TGTGCCAGCACTACGGACAGGGGCGACTACAATGAGCAGTTCTTC CASTTDRGDYNEQFF TRBD1 few TRBJ2-1 TRBV2
TGTGCCAGCAGTTCCGGGGTTGAAACAGATACGCAGTATTTT CASSSGVETDTQYF . . TRBJ2-3 TRBV12-3/TRBV12-4
TGTGCCAGCAGCCCCACCTCGGGGGTAGGAGCGCAGTATTTT CASSPTSGVGAQYF . . TRBJ2-3 TRBV7-2
TGTGCCAGCAGCAGCGGGGGGGCGACGGAGACCCAGTACTTC CASSSGGATETQYF TRBD2 . TRBJ2-5 TRBV7-3
TGTGCCAGCAGCCTTAGCGAGACCCAAGAGACCCAGTACTTC CASSLSETQETQYF . many TRBJ2-5 TRBV27